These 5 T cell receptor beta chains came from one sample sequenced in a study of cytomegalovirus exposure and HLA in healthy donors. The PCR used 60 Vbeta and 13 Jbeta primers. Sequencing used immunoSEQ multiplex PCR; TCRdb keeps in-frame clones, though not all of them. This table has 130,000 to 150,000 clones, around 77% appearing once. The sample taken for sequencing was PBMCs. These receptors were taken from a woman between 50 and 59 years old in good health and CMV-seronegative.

This CDR3 is CASSTLAGGGSYNEQFF. The CDR3, as DNA: TGTGCCAGCAGCACCCTAGCGGGGGGCGGTTCCTACAATGAGCAGTTCTTC. The chain joins TRBV13 to TRBJ2-1; 11 positions match TRBD2. The V segment lost 5 bases and the J segment 1 base; nucleotides outside the gene matches: 7. CDR3 length: 17 amino acids. CDR1 is PRHDT, CDR2 FYEKMQ, per germline (reference sequence).

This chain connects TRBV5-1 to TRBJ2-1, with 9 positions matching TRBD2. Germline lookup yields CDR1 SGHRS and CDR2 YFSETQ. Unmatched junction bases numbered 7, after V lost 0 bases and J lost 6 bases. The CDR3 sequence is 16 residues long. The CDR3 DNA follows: TGCGCCAGCAGCTTGGAGGGCGGGGGGGCTGGCAATGAGCAGTTCTTC. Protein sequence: CASSLEGGGAGNEQFF.

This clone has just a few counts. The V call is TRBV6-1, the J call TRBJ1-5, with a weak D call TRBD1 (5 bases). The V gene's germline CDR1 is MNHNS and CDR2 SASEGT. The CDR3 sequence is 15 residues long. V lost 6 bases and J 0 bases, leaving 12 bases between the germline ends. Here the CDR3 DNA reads TGTGCCAGCAGGGAACCAGGGCTTAGCAATCAGCCCCAGCATTTT. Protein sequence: CASREPGLSNQPQHF.

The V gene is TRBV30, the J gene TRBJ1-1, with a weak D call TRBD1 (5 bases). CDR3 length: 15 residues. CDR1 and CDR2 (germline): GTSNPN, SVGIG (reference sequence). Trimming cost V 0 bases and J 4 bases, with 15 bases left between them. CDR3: CAWSVDVRVGTEAFF. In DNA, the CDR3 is TGTGCCTGGAGTGTAGACGTCAGGGTGGGCACTGAAGCTTTCTTT.

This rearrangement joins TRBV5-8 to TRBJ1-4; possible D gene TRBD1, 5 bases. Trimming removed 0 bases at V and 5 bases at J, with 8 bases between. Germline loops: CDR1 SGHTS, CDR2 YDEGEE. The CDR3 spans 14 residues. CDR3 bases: TGTGCCAGCAGCTTGGGACAGTTCAATGAAAAACTGTTTTTT. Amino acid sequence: CASSLGQFNEKLFF.